Each of the 29 T cell receptor beta chains below was sequenced from the same sample in a study of blood T cell repertoires in COVID-19. Data came from immunoSEQ multiplex PCR; TCRdb stores just in-frame clones and leaves some out. The sample contains about 88,000 clones, 90% to 95% of which appear only once. Sequencing was carried out using peripheral blood. All receptors derive from a man aged 55 to 69 with acute or convalescent COVID-19.

The rearrangement joins TRBV6-5 to TRBJ1-1; 9 positions agree with TRBD1. This CDR3 is 15 amino acids long. In germline, CDR1 is MNHEY, CDR2 SVGAGI. V trimming: 7 bases; J trimming: 2 bases; junction bases outside the gene matches: 8. In DNA, the CDR3 is TGTGCCAGCATGACAGGGGGTTATTTAAACACTGAAGCTTTCTTT. Translation gives CASMTGGYLNTEAFF.

This chain connects TRBV2 to TRBJ2-5; the D gene is possibly TRBD1 (5 bases). CDR3 length: 15 residues. Germline lookup yields CDR1 SNHLY and CDR2 FYNNEI. Between the trimmed V and J ends, which lost 8 bases and 2 bases, there was a span of 18 bases. Here the CDR3 DNA reads TGTGCCAGCGTCCCGTCTGTGGCAGGGCAAGAGACCCAGTACTTC. Translation: CASVPSVAGQETQYF. The full variable domain, rest sourced from reference TRBV2 and TRBJ2-5, is EPEVTQTPSHQVTQMGQEVILRCVPISNHLYFYWYRQILGQKVEFLVSFYNNEISEKSEIFDDQFSVERPDGSNFTLKIRSTKLEDSAMYFCASVPSVAGQETQYFGPGTRLLVL.

The gene calls are TRBV11-3 and TRBJ2-7; TRBD2 is a possible D gene (5 bases). V shed 1 base and J shed 7 bases, with 11 bases lying between them. Germline V gene data show CDR1 as SGHNT and CDR2 as YENEEA. The CDR3 is 13 amino acids. This CDR3 reads CASSLGLGGEQYF. In nucleotides, the CDR3 is TGTGCCAGCAGCTTAGGTCTTGGCGGGGAGCAGTACTTC.

The chain couples TRBV27 to TRBJ2-1; no clear D. The CDR3 is 12 residues long. V lost 3 bases, J lost 9 bases, and 9 bases lay in between. Germline V gene lookup returns CDR1 MNHEY and CDR2 SMNVEV (reference sequence). CDR3 sequence (DNA): TGTGCCAGCAGTTTTTTAGGCGGTGAGCAGTTCTTC. Protein product: CASSFLGGEQFF.

This rearrangement joins TRBV19 to TRBJ1-1; D gene unclear. The V end was cut by 3 bases, the J end by 2 bases, with 10 bases between. Germline loops: CDR1 LNHDA, CDR2 SQIVND (reference sequence). CDR3 length: 14 amino acids. In DNA form, the CDR3 reads TGTGCCAGTAGTATCATAGAGATAAACACTGAAGCTTTCTTT. Translated, it gives CASSIIEINTEAFF.

The V and J genes are TRBV11-2 and TRBJ1-2, with a tentative D call TRBD1 (5 bases). This CDR3 contains 17 residues. CDR1 is SGHAT and CDR2 is FQNNGV in the germline V gene. The V gene lost 4 bases and the J gene lost 4 bases, with 22 bases spanning the gap. The CDR3 DNA reads as TGTGCCAGCAGCTCTATACCCTTATCCCAGGACACCTATGGCTACACCTTC. This codes for CASSSIPLSQDTYGYTF.

Here the CDR3 DNA reads TGTGCCAGCAGGACCCCGGGACTAGCGGCCCTGAGCACAGATACGCAGTATTTT. Translated: CASRTPGLAALSTDTQYF. The chain recombines TRBV11-2 with TRBJ2-3; TRBD2 aligns across 11 bases. Germline values: CDR1 SGHAT, CDR2 FQNNGV. V dropped 6 bases and J dropped 0; count of bases not matched to a gene: 11. This CDR3 region has 18 residues. Complete variable domain (other parts from reference TRBV11-2 and TRBJ2-3): EAGVAQSPRYKIIEKRQSVAFWCNPISGHATLYWYQQILGQGPKLLIQFQNNGVVDDSQLPKDRFSAERLKGVDSTLKIQPAKLEDSAVYLCASRTPGLAALSTDTQYFGPGTRLTVL.

The CDR3 nucleotides read TGTGCCAGCAGTGAAGGGACTAGCGGGAACAATGAGCAGTTCTTC. It specifies CASSEGTSGNNEQFF. The J gene is TRBJ2-1, the V gene TRBV6-4; TRBD2 agrees at 13 bases. The CDR3 has 15 residues. The ends lost 3 bases at V and 5 bases at J; junction bases unmatched: 1. Germline loops: CDR1 MRHNA, CDR2 SNTAGT.

This chain connects TRBV6-2 or TRBV6-3 to TRBJ2-6; TRBD1 matches 8 bases. Unmatched junction bases numbered 13, after V lost 3 bases and J lost 0 bases. The germline V gene encodes CDR1 MNHEY and CDR2 SVGEGT. The CDR3 is 20 residues long. The CDR3 DNA follows: TGTGCCAGCAGTTATGCCTCCGGGACAGGCCGACTCTCTGGGGCCAACGTCCTGACTTTC. As protein: CASSYASGTGRLSGANVLTF.

The chain links TRBV28 to TRBJ2-7, with D maybe TRBD1 (5 bases). With 4 bases removed from V and 1 base from J, the gap between germline ends came to 5 bases. CDR1 MDHEN and CDR2 SYDVKM come from the germline V gene. This CDR3 is built from 12 residues. Here the CDR3 DNA reads TGTGCCAGCAGTTGGACATCCTACGAGCAGTACTTC. Translated, it gives CASSWTSYEQYF.

The chain combines TRBV4-1 with TRBJ1-2; 7 bases line up with TRBD1. Germline V gene lookup returns CDR1 MGHRA and CDR2 YSYEKL. After removal of 1 base from V and 4 bases from J, the junction contained 6 bases not matched to a gene. The CDR3 runs to 15 residues. The CDR3 DNA reads TGCGCCAGCAGCCAAGGACAGGGAGAGAGCTATGGCTACACCTTC. Amino acid sequence: CASSQGQGESYGYTF.

The chain carries TRBV7-2 and TRBJ2-5; D is perhaps TRBD2 (7 bases). V was pared by 2 bases and J by 4 bases, with 17 bases between. The length of the CDR3 is 16 residues. CDR1 SGHTA and CDR2 FQGNSA come from the germline V gene. The CDR3 nucleotides read TGTGCCAGCAGCTTAACGGGAGGCGAGGGGGGAGAGACCCAGTACTTC. Protein product: CASSLTGGEGGETQYF.

The chain couples TRBV19 to TRBJ2-7; 7 nucleotides agree with TRBD1. Germline trimming cut 8 bases from V and 2 bases from J; bases unmatched to any gene: 9. Germline V lookup: CDR1 LNHDA, CDR2 SQIVND (reference sequence). This CDR3 has 14 residues. The CDR3 DNA reads as TGTGCCAGTCAACAGGACAGGAATACCTACGAGCAGTACTTC. It yields the protein CASQQDRNTYEQYF.

V and J are TRBV5-1 and TRBJ1-2; possibly TRBD1 for D (6 bases). Germline V gene data show CDR1 as SGHRS and CDR2 as YFSETQ. V shed 0 bases and J shed 5 bases, with 14 bases lying between them. The length of the CDR3 is 15 residues. CDR3 in DNA: TGCGCCAGCAGCTTGGATGGGGGCGAAGGTTATGGCTACACCTTC. It yields the protein CASSLDGGEGYGYTF.

The chain uses TRBV28 and TRBJ2-1, with 7 bases aligning to TRBD2. There are 14 residues in the CDR3. Germline CDR1 and CDR2: MDHEN and SYDVKM. Trimming removed 8 bases from V and 0 bases from J; junction bases left unmatched: 4. CDR3 sequence: CASRAGSSYNEQFF. CDR3 sequence (DNA): TGTGCCAGCCGAGCGGGGAGCTCCTACAATGAGCAGTTCTTC.

The chain couples TRBV29-1 to TRBJ2-7, with D possibly matching TRBD2 (5 bases). The CDR3 covers 12 residues. The germline CDR1 and CDR2 sequences are SQVTM and ANQGSEA. The CDR3 bases are TGCGGATCGTGGGAGCCCCCCTACGAGCAGTACTTC. Translating gives CGSWEPPYEQYF.

The chain combines TRBV6-2 or TRBV6-3 with TRBJ1-5; D perhaps matches TRBD1 (5 bases). CDR1 and CDR2 (germline): MNHEY, SVGEGT. The V gene lost 6 bases and the J gene lost 4 bases, with 13 bases spanning the gap. The CDR3 has 14 amino acids. The CDR3 sequence: CASSPGGVNQPQHF. The CDR3 bases are TGTGCCAGCAGCCCCGGGGGGGTTAATCAGCCCCAGCATTTT.

As concerns this clone: An end of the junction differs from the germline gene, which may be a read error. This chain links TRBV7-7 with TRBJ2-7; the match to TRBD1 covers 7 bases. CDR1 is SSHAT, CDR2 FNYEAQ, per germline (reference sequence). This CDR3 has 13 residues. The CDR3 coding sequence is TGTGCTAGCAGCTTCGACAGGGAGAGCGAGCAGTACTTC. Its protein product is CASSFDRESEQYF.

The V call is TRBV5-4, the J call TRBJ2-7, with D possibly matching TRBD1 (5 bases). V was shortened by 0 bases and J by 7 bases, with 8 bases between the two germline ends. The length of the CDR3 is 12 residues. CDR1 and CDR2 from the germline V gene are SGHNT and YYREEE (reference sequence). The CDR3 nucleotides are TGTGCCAGCAGCTTGGACAGGTCGGAGCAGTACTTC. It codes for CASSLDRSEQYF.

The rearrangement joins TRBV7-3 to TRBJ2-1; 13 bases map to TRBD2. Germline loops: CDR1 SGHTA, CDR2 FQGTGA. J lost 6 bases, V lost 5 bases, and 7 bases had no gene match. The CDR3 spans 16 residues. The CDR3 region has the DNA TGTGCCAGCAGCCCGCGGACTAGCGGGAGAGGCAATGAGCAGTTCTTC. As protein: CASSPRTSGRGNEQFF. The full variable domain, rest sourced from reference TRBV7-3 and TRBJ2-1, is GAGVSQTPSNKVTEKGKYVELRCDPISGHTALYWYRQSLGQGPEFLIYFQGTGAADDSGLPNDRFFAVRPEGSVSTLKIQRTERGDSAVYLCASSPRTSGRGNEQFFGPGTRLTVL.

This clone was detected once. The CDR3 DNA reads as TGTGCCTGGAACCTTGGACAGGGGCTTAACTATGGCTACACCTTC. Its translation is CAWNLGQGLNYGYTF. The V gene is TRBV30, the J gene TRBJ1-2; 9 bases fit TRBD1. This CDR3 is built from 15 residues. The V segment lost 4 bases and the J segment 1 base; nucleotides outside the gene matches: 7. Germline CDR1 GTSNPN, CDR2 SVGIG (reference sequence).

The V gene is TRBV6-5, the J gene TRBJ2-1; TRBD1 matches 7 bases. This CDR3 contains 15 residues. J was trimmed by 0 bases and V by 5 bases; bases with no gene match: 4. Germline V gives CDR1 MNHEY, CDR2 SVGAGI. The CDR3 DNA sequence: TGTGCCAGCAGTCCTACAGGGGACTCCTACAATGAGCAGTTCTTC. It translates to CASSPTGDSYNEQFF.

The chain combines TRBV4-1 with TRBJ2-7; D remains ambiguous. Per germline, CDR1 MGHRA and CDR2 YSYEKL. CDR3 size: 16 residues. V was clipped by 0 bases and J by 3 bases, with 15 bases between them. CDR3 protein: CASSQDSFVSIYEQYF. The CDR3 bases are TGCGCCAGCAGCCAAGACTCCTTCGTGTCTATCTACGAGCAGTACTTC.

CDR3 loop: CASSFLTSGRGNEQFF. DNA of the CDR3: TGTGCCAGCAGCTTCTTGACTAGCGGGAGGGGCAATGAGCAGTTCTTC. The rearrangement joins TRBV5-4 to TRBJ2-1, with TRBD2 identical over 14 bases. The CDR3 sequence is 16 residues long. J lost 6 bases, V lost 2 bases, and 4 bases had no gene match. Looked up from germline, CDR1 is SGHNT and CDR2 is YYREEE (reference sequence).

This clone has only one observation. The chain couples TRBV15 to TRBJ2-3; TRBD2 matches at 9 bases. V lost 2 bases to trimming and J lost 4 bases; unmatched junction nucleotides: 13. This CDR3 contains 18 residues. Germline V gene lookup returns CDR1 LNHNV and CDR2 YYDKDF (reference sequence). In DNA, the CDR3 is TGTGCCACCAGCAGAAGGACCCTACGGCGGGAGGGTTCAGATACGCAGTATTTT. It encodes CATSRRTLRREGSDTQYF.

V is TRBV6-1 and J is TRBJ1-2; 7 bases agree with TRBD1. V lost 3 bases, J lost 4 bases, and 2 bases stayed unmatched. The CDR3 is 13 residues long. CDR1 and CDR2 (germline): MNHNS, SASEGT. CDR3 sequence reads: CASSETGSYGYTF. CDR3 bases: TGTGCCAGCAGTGAGACAGGGAGCTATGGCTACACCTTC.

The gene calls are TRBV27 and TRBJ1-2, with TRBD1 matching 8 bases. This CDR3 has 13 amino acids. Germline V gives CDR1 MNHEY, CDR2 SMNVEV (reference sequence). The trim removed 5 bases at V and 8 bases at J, leaving 7 bases unmatched. As DNA, the CDR3 is TGTGCCAGCAGTCCTTGGACAGGGAAAGGCTACACCTTC. The encoded protein is CASSPWTGKGYTF.

The chain has TRBV11-2 and TRBJ2-2; TRBD2 is a possible D gene (6 bases). This CDR3 is built from 14 residues. Deletions cut 6 bases from V and 7 bases from J, with 15 bases between. Germline V gene data show CDR1 as SGHAT and CDR2 as FQNNGV. CDR3 nucleotides: TGTGCCAGCAGTCTAGATCTAGCGCACGGGGAGCTGTTTTTT. Translation: CASSLDLAHGELFF.

Only one count was recorded for this clone. V gene TRBV6-5 combines with J gene TRBJ1-5; perhaps TRBD1 as D (6 bases). CDR1 MNHEY and CDR2 SVGAGI come from the germline V gene. The ends were cut back, 7 bases at V and 6 bases at J, with 19 bases in the middle. The CDR3 runs 15 residues. The CDR3 DNA sequence: TGTGCCAGCACTGCTCAGGCAGGGGCAGGTCAGCCCCAGCATTTT. This codes for CASTAQAGAGQPQHF.